Many counts were recorded for the clone carrying this T cell receptor beta chain. Trimming stripped 6 bases from V and 9 bases from J, with 9 bases between. The CDR3 is 11 amino acids. The germline V gene has CDR1 SNHLY and CDR2 FYNNEI. The source of the sample is a study of T cells in Graves' hyperthyroidism and ophthalmopathy. Amplified TCR beta CDR3 regions derived from RNA transcripts. First-round RT-PCR targeting the TCR CDR3 was performed with the HTBI primer set. TCRdb re-called the multiplex PCR reads with MiXCR, one entry per CDR3 protein. The sample contains hundreds of thousands of distinct CDR3 sequences, about 14% of which appear only once.

This chain links TRBV2 with TRBJ2-1; TRBD1 or TRBD2 may be the D gene (6 bases each). Sample: blood. The TCR originated in a woman in her 30s with Graves' hyperthyroidism that later progressed to Graves' ophthalmopathy. CDR3 sequence reads: CASRQGGEQFF. The CDR3 nucleotides read TGTGCCAGCAGACAGGGAGGTGAGCAGTTCTTC.